This passage covers 9 T cell receptor beta chains from one sample sequenced in a study of T cell responses to AZD1222 COVID-19 vaccine (dated by TCRdb to the early 2020s). What the time point label conveys for this sample: baseline before first vaccination. The sample's treatment or condition label, in plain terms: meningococcal conjugate vaccine given as trial control. Library preparation employed the immunoSEQ multiplex PCR assay. Imported from immuneACCESS, the table was reduced by TCRdb to in-frame sequences with V and J called. These copies leave out some clones; in studies compared against another copy, an unresolved V gene accounts for under half, and the cause of the remainder is not known. The sample yields 95,000 to 150,000 clones; around 88% were counted once. The ten largest clonotypes hold approximately 10% of the sample. The sample was peripheral blood, taken on day 0 of MenACWY control vaccination. The receptor source for this set is an adult in good health.

The J gene is TRBJ1-5, the V gene TRBV10-2; a possible D gene is TRBD1 (6 bases). Germline lookup yields CDR1 WSHSY and CDR2 SAAADI. The CDR3 loop spans 15 amino acids. V dropped 6 bases and J dropped 4 bases, with 16 bases sitting between them. This chain's CDR3 is CASRVGQLPNQPQHF. CDR3 bases: TGCGCCAGCAGGGTCGGACAGCTACCGAATCAGCCCCAGCATTTT.

CDR3 sequence (DNA): TGCAGTGCTAGGAAGGGTGGTGGCTACACCTTC. It yields the protein CSARKGGGYTF. The rearrangement links TRBV20-1 to TRBJ1-2; D is unclear. CDR1 and CDR2 (germline): DFQATT, SNEGSKA (reference sequence). This CDR3 is built from 11 residues. Trimming shortened V by 3 bases and J by 7 bases, and 9 bases separated the two germline ends.

This sequence joins TRBV6-5 and TRBJ1-5; 8 positions match TRBD1. J was trimmed by 6 bases and V by 7 bases; bases with no gene match: 5. Germline values: CDR1 MNHEY, CDR2 SVGAGI. This CDR3 contains 13 residues. CDR3 DNA sequence: TGTGCCAGCAAAGACAGGGGTGGTCAGCCCCAGCATTTT. Its protein is CASKDRGGQPQHF.

The V call is TRBV11-3, the J call TRBJ2-7; D might be TRBD1 (6 bases). In germline, CDR1 is SGHNT, CDR2 YENEEA. V lost 3 bases to trimming and J lost 4 bases, with 10 bases between them. The CDR3 is 13 residues long. The CDR3 is CASSLQGLYEQYF. Written as DNA, the CDR3 is TGTGCCAGCAGCTTGCAGGGGCTTTACGAGCAGTACTTC.

V gene TRBV5-1 combines with J gene TRBJ2-7; 8 positions agree with TRBD1. The CDR3 runs to 15 residues. Germline V gene data show CDR1 as SGHRS and CDR2 as YFSETQ. V shed 0 bases and J 3 bases; nucleotides not matched to a gene: 5. The CDR3 DNA reads as TGCGCCAGCAGCTTGGCCCCGGGACAGGTCTACGAGCAGTACTTC. It is translated as CASSLAPGQVYEQYF.

The genes are TRBV10-2 and TRBJ2-1; TRBD2 aligns across 8 bases. The CDR3 has 15 residues. From germline, CDR1 is WSHSY and CDR2 SAAADI. J lost 3 bases, V lost 10 bases, and 11 bases had no gene match. CDR3 DNA sequence: TGCGCCATCTCAACACCGACTAGCGACTACAATGAGCAGTTCTTC. Its protein product is CAISTPTSDYNEQFF.

This chain uses TRBV4-1 with TRBJ2-1; D is possibly TRBD1 (6 bases). This CDR3 region has 17 residues. V was shortened by 0 bases and J by 0 bases, with 12 bases between the two germline ends. CDR1 is MGHRA, CDR2 YSYEKL, per germline. The CDR3 sequence is CASSQESGQSSYNEQFF. The CDR3 nucleotides read TGCGCCAGCAGCCAAGAGTCAGGACAGAGCTCCTACAATGAGCAGTTCTTC.

The chain links TRBV10-3 to TRBJ2-3; 12 bases agree with TRBD2. There are 16 residues in the CDR3. Trimming took 4 bases from V and 4 from J; bases not matched to a gene: 6. Germline lookup yields CDR1 ENHRY and CDR2 SYGVKD. CDR3: CAISGASGRGSDTQYF. In DNA, the CDR3 is TGTGCCATCAGTGGCGCTAGCGGGAGGGGATCAGATACGCAGTATTTT.

This sequence joins TRBV5-1 and TRBJ2-5, with 9 bases that match TRBD1. Germline assignment: CDR1 SGHRS and CDR2 YFSETQ. The CDR3 runs to 16 residues. Trimming at V came to 3 bases and at J to 4 bases, leaving 10 bases not matched to a gene. This chain's CDR3 is CASSSSGQGLSETQYF. DNA of the CDR3: TGCGCCAGCAGCTCCTCGGGACAGGGCTTATCAGAGACCCAGTACTTC.